This note documents a single T cell receptor (beta chain) sequence. The antigen remains unidentified. Gene names denote mouse genes. Coverage ceases 4 residues before the CDR3 finishes, and the germline J gene fills in the end. Germline trimming cut 4 bases from V and 1 base from J; bases unmatched to any gene: 3. This CDR3 has 16 amino acids. Per the germline V gene, CDR1 is NSQYPW and CDR2 is LRSPGD (reference sequence). These data come from a study of CD8+ T cells in alopecia areata. Study information: Spontaneous alopecia affected the roughly 6-12-month-old C3H/HeJ graft donors, whose skin was transplanted to approximately 7-10-week-old female C3H/HeJ mice. Study-wide results and caveats: Possibly because of HLA-related factors, TCR sharing was less clear across patients than in mice.

Extracted RNA was reverse transcribed into cDNA, the sequencing template. Measured with immunoSEQ multiplex PCR; TCRdb has only the in-frame clones, and not every one. The sample counts about 120,000 clones, none seen once; the ten largest own less than 20%. This TCR was sampled from a C3H/HeJ mouse with alopecia areata. Strain MHC haplotype: H2-k. The chain carries TRBV1 and TRBJ2-4, with 12 bases aligning to TRBD2. Sequenced input: lesional skin. The chain's CDR3 is CTCSGLGGLGQNTLYF. CDR3 DNA (partial): TGCACCTGCAGTGGACTGGGGGGGCTCGGTCAAAAC.